Below, 27 T cell receptor beta chains from the same sample are listed, as sequenced in a study of blood T cell repertoires in COVID-19. The method was immunoSEQ multiplex PCR; TCRdb's version includes in-frame clones alone and lacks a portion of them. This sample has hundreds of thousands of clones, with around 90% found just once. What was sequenced was PBMCs or T cells enriched from blood (not recorded which). Source of these receptors: a man aged 60-69 years who had recovered from COVID-19.

The chain combines TRBV7-9 with TRBJ2-6; possible D gene TRBD2, 5 bases. Germline lookup yields CDR1 SEHNR and CDR2 FQNEAQ (reference sequence). V lost 3 bases and J 0 bases, leaving 18 bases between the germline ends. The CDR3 is 19 residues long. The CDR3 sequence: CASSLGRTKEGSGANVLTF. Written as DNA, the CDR3 is TGTGCCAGCAGCTTGGGCAGGACCAAAGAGGGCTCTGGGGCCAACGTCCTGACTTTC. Drawing the rest from reference TRBV7-9 and TRBJ2-6, the complete variable domain is DTGVSQNPRHKITKRGQNVTFRCDPISEHNRLYWYRQTLGQGPEFLTYFQNEAQLEKSRLLSDRFSAERPKGSFSTLEIQRTEQGDSAMYLCASSLGRTKEGSGANVLTFGAGSRLTVL.

This clone has just one count. V usage is TRBV19 and J usage is TRBJ1-5; TRBD1 matches at 7 bases. Looked up from germline, CDR1 is LNHDA and CDR2 is SQIVND (reference sequence). With 11 bases clipped from V and 0 bases from J, the junction kept 7 bases outside the gene matches. The CDR3 extends over 14 amino acids. The CDR3 is CACETGYSNQPQHF. CDR3 in DNA: TGTGCCTGCGAGACAGGGTATAGCAATCAGCCCCAGCATTTT. Looking up the rest from reference TRBV19 and TRBJ1-5 gives the full variable domain: DGGITQSPKYLFRKEGQNVTLSCEQNLNHDAMYWYRQDPGQGLRLIYYSQIVNDFQKGDIAEGYSVSREKKESFPLTVTSAQKNPTAFYLCACETGYSNQPQHFGDGTRLSIL.

The chain is built from TRBV11-2 and TRBJ1-1; TRBD1 agrees at 7 bases. Germline CDR1 is SGHAT and CDR2 is FQNNGV. This CDR3 has 17 residues. V gave up 5 bases and J gave up 2 bases; unmatched junction bases: 14. CDR3 in DNA: TGTGCCAGCAGCAGATCGACAGGGTCGGGAAGAAACACTGAAGCTTTCTTT. It specifies CASSRSTGSGRNTEAFF.

The sample holds one count of this clone. In DNA form, the CDR3 reads TGTGCCAGCAGCTTCCTTATAAGTAGCGGGAGCTCCTACAATGAGCAGTTCTTC. As protein: CASSFLISSGSSYNEQFF. The V gene is TRBV7-9, the J gene TRBJ2-1; TRBD2 agrees at 9 bases. The CDR3 contains 18 residues. Trimming cost V 3 bases and J 0 bases; bases outside gene matches: 9. Germline V gene data show CDR1 as SEHNR and CDR2 as FQNEAQ (reference sequence).

In its sample, this clone was seen once. This rearrangement joins TRBV2 to TRBJ1-1, with D tentatively TRBD1 (6 bases). This CDR3 has 15 amino acids. Germline V gives CDR1 SNHLY, CDR2 FYNNEI. V lost 5 bases and J 4 bases, leaving 17 bases between the germline ends. Here the CDR3 DNA reads TGTGCCAGCAGTCAGGGACACCCGGGGAGCACTGAAGCTTTCTTT. Encoded protein: CASSQGHPGSTEAFF.

The CDR3 nucleotides read TGTGCCAGCTCACCGGGGACACCTCTCCAAGAGACCCAGTACTTC. Amino acids: CASSPGTPLQETQYF. J is TRBJ2-5 and V is TRBV18, with D perhaps matching TRBD1 (6 bases). CDR1 and CDR2 (germline): KGHSH, LQKENI. V lost 3 bases, J lost 1 base, and 12 bases lay in between. This CDR3 comprises 15 residues.

The J gene is TRBJ2-3, the V gene TRBV20-1; D not certain. The CDR3 runs to 11 residues. V lost 6 bases, J lost 2 bases, and 6 bases lay in between. CDR1 and CDR2 (germline): DFQATT, SNEGSKA (reference sequence). DNA of the CDR3: TGCAGTGCCTCTATCACAGATACGCAGTATTTT. Amino acids: CSASITDTQYF.

The chain joins TRBV12-3 or TRBV12-4 to TRBJ2-2; D might be TRBD1 (6 bases). The length of the CDR3 is 13 residues. The V end was cut by 7 bases, the J end by 6 bases, with 12 bases between. Here the CDR3 reads CASKINRAGELFF. In nucleotides, the CDR3 is TGTGCCAGCAAAATAAACAGGGCCGGGGAGCTGTTTTTT.

This clone was seen just once. The rearrangement links TRBV14 to TRBJ2-7, with 9 bases aligning to TRBD1. This CDR3 has 15 amino acids. Germline CDR1 is SGHDN and CDR2 is FVKESK. The V gene end was trimmed by 1 base and the J gene end by 2 bases; junction bases not matched to a gene: 3. CDR3 region: CASSQGDRATYEQYF. CDR3 nucleotide sequence: TGTGCCAGCAGCCAAGGGGACAGGGCGACCTACGAGCAGTACTTC.

The V gene is TRBV12-5, the J gene TRBJ2-3; D is perhaps TRBD2 (5 bases). The CDR3 spans 16 residues. The germline CDR1 and CDR2 sequences are LGHNT and FRNRAP. Trimming stripped 1 base from V and 2 bases from J, with 13 bases between. CDR3 loop: CASGLAPSGFTDTQYF. The CDR3 DNA sequence: TGTGCTAGTGGTTTGGCCCCTTCGGGGTTCACAGATACGCAGTATTTT.

J is TRBJ2-7 and V is TRBV6-5; 7 positions agree with TRBD1. Germline lookup yields CDR1 MNHEY and CDR2 SVGAGI. The CDR3 covers 14 residues. With V trimmed by 5 bases and J by 2 bases, 6 bases remained unmatched. The CDR3, as DNA: TGTGCCAGCAGTCACCGGGACAGACCCTACGAGCAGTACTTC. Amino acids: CASSHRDRPYEQYF.

The rearrangement joins TRBV11-3 to TRBJ2-1; 9 bases line up with TRBD2. This CDR3 is 15 amino acids long. Per germline, CDR1 SGHNT and CDR2 YENEEA. J was trimmed by 10 bases and V by 5 bases; bases with no gene match: 12. The CDR3 bases are TGTGCCAGCAGCCTTCGGCGGGGGGGAAATAGCGAGCAGTTCTTC. Its translation: CASSLRRGGNSEQFF.

This rearrangement joins TRBV5-4 to TRBJ2-5; 8 nucleotides line up with TRBD2. Germline CDR1 and CDR2: SGHNT and YYREEE (reference sequence). The CDR3 covers 15 residues. J gave up 7 bases and V 5 bases, and 13 bases lay outside the gene matches. CDR3 sequence: CASRTSGGTVGTQYF. The CDR3 nucleotides are TGTGCCAGCAGAACTAGCGGTGGGACCGTAGGGACCCAGTACTTC.

The genes are TRBV25-1 and TRBJ2-3, with 8 positions matching TRBD1. CDR3 length equals 13 residues. CDR1 is MGHDK, CDR2 SYGVNS, per germline. The V segment lost 4 bases and the J segment 4 bases; nucleotides outside the gene matches: 1. CDR3 residues: CASSVTGADTQYF. The CDR3, as DNA: TGTGCCAGCAGTGTGACAGGGGCAGATACGCAGTATTTT.

The rearrangement links TRBV11-2 to TRBJ2-1; 8 nucleotides line up with TRBD2. V lost 3 bases to trimming and J lost 7 bases; unmatched junction nucleotides: 8. Germline V gene data show CDR1 as SGHAT and CDR2 as FQNNGV. The CDR3 spans 15 residues. For the CDR3, the DNA is TGTGCCAGCAGCTTGCAAGCGGGGGTGGGGAATGAGCAGTTCTTC. This sequence encodes CASSLQAGVGNEQFF.

This clone is a singleton in its sample. This chain links TRBV5-1 with TRBJ1-1; 8 bases map to TRBD1. Germline V gene lookup returns CDR1 SGHRS and CDR2 YFSETQ. The ends lost 1 base at V and 3 bases at J; junction bases unmatched: 5. This CDR3 region has 15 residues. Written as DNA, the CDR3 is TGCGCCAGCAGCTTGCTGACAGGGGAATACACTGAAGCTTTCTTT. Its protein product is CASSLLTGEYTEAFF.

This chain connects TRBV2 to TRBJ1-4; D remains unclear. CDR3 length equals 15 residues. The germline V and J ends were trimmed by 4 bases and 5 bases, with 14 bases remaining between them. Germline V lookup: CDR1 SNHLY, CDR2 FYNNEI. The CDR3 is CASSVVGSRNEKLFF. As DNA, the CDR3 is TGTGCCAGCAGTGTAGTGGGCAGCCGGAATGAAAAACTGTTTTTT.

The V call is TRBV19, the J call TRBJ1-2; 8 bases are a match to TRBD1. Germline V gene sequence: CDR1 LNHDA, CDR2 SQIVND (reference sequence). This CDR3 has 14 residues. Trimming cost V 6 bases and J 1 base; bases outside gene matches: 4. CDR3 sequence reads: CASRLGQDNYGYTF. The CDR3 DNA follows: TGTGCCAGTAGGCTGGGACAGGATAACTATGGCTACACCTTC.

This clone was seen just once. The chain links TRBV19 to TRBJ2-1; a possible D gene is TRBD2 (6 bases). Trimming left V 1 base short and J 1 base short, with 14 bases between. The germline gives CDR1 LNHDA, CDR2 SQIVND (reference sequence). The CDR3 sequence is 17 residues long. CDR3 in amino acids: CASSIALASGSYNEQFF. CDR3 nucleotide sequence: TGTGCCAGTAGTATAGCCTTAGCGAGCGGGTCCTACAATGAGCAGTTCTTC.

In its sample, this clone was seen once. The chain carries TRBV11-3 and TRBJ2-1; 7 bases map to TRBD2. V trimming: 1 base; J trimming: 8 bases; junction bases outside the gene matches: 5. The CDR3 is made up of 14 amino acids. Germline loops: CDR1 SGHNT, CDR2 YENEEA. CDR3 in DNA: TGTGCCAGCAGCTTAGGTACTAGCGTCGATGAGCAGTTCTTC. Encoded protein: CASSLGTSVDEQFF.

This chain links TRBV29-1 with TRBJ1-1; TRBD1 might be the D (5 bases). Trimming left V 1 base short and J 1 base short, with 13 bases between. This CDR3 is built from 15 residues. Germline V CDR1 and CDR2: SQVTM, ANQGSEA. The CDR3 coding sequence is TGCAGCGTTGAAGTTTTCGGGGGATGGAACACTGAAGCTTTCTTT. Its protein product is CSVEVFGGWNTEAFF.

This clone was observed a single time. V gene TRBV19 combines with J gene TRBJ2-2; D is uncertain. Trimming shortened V by 3 bases and J by 4 bases, and 12 bases separated the two germline ends. The CDR3 length is 15 residues. Germline CDR1 is LNHDA and CDR2 is SQIVND (reference sequence). The CDR3 loop is CASSIAPRGTGELFF. CDR3 sequence (DNA): TGTGCCAGTAGTATCGCCCCGCGCGGCACCGGGGAGCTGTTTTTT.

CDR3 in amino acids: CASSQEFGAVAFEAFF. DNA of the CDR3: TGCGCCAGCAGCCAGGAATTTGGGGCCGTCGCCTTTGAAGCTTTCTTT. The chain recombines TRBV5-1 with TRBJ1-1; perhaps TRBD1 as D (5 bases). The V and J ends lost 4 bases and 7 bases respectively, with 23 bases between them. Germline V gives CDR1 SGHRS, CDR2 YFSETQ. The CDR3 contains 16 residues.

The chain recombines TRBV27 with TRBJ1-2, with a tentative D call TRBD1 (5 bases). Trimming pared 3 bases from V and 7 bases from J, leaving 15 bases between. This CDR3 contains 14 residues. Germline V lookup: CDR1 MNHEY, CDR2 SMNVEV (reference sequence). CDR3 amino acids: CASSLKGRGTGYTF. For the CDR3, the DNA is TGTGCCAGCAGTTTGAAAGGGCGGGGGACTGGCTACACCTTC.

The chain is built from TRBV5-4 and TRBJ1-1; 8 nucleotides align to TRBD1. The CDR3 length is 13 residues. Germline trimming cut 6 bases from V and 4 bases from J; bases unmatched to any gene: 5. CDR1 is SGHNT and CDR2 is YYREEE in the germline V gene (reference sequence). This CDR3 reads CASTETGGTEAFF. The CDR3 DNA sequence: TGTGCCAGCACCGAAACAGGGGGCACTGAAGCTTTCTTT.

V is TRBV7-9 and J is TRBJ1-4; D is ambiguous. V was clipped by 5 bases and J by 8 bases, with 9 bases between them. CDR1 is SEHNR, CDR2 FQNEAQ, per germline (reference sequence). The CDR3 extends over 12 amino acids. The CDR3 protein is CASSAPGEKLFF. The CDR3 nucleotides read TGTGCCAGCAGCGCCCCGGGGGAAAAACTGTTTTTT.

The chain carries TRBV5-8 and TRBJ2-5, with D possibly TRBD1 on 5 matching bases. Germline V gives CDR1 SGHTS, CDR2 YDEGEE. The CDR3 is 13 residues long. The germline V and J ends were trimmed by 5 bases and 5 bases, with 13 bases remaining between them. The CDR3 region has the DNA TGTGCCAGCAGACAGGCAGGGTCGGAGACCCAGTACTTC. Its translation: CASRQAGSETQYF.